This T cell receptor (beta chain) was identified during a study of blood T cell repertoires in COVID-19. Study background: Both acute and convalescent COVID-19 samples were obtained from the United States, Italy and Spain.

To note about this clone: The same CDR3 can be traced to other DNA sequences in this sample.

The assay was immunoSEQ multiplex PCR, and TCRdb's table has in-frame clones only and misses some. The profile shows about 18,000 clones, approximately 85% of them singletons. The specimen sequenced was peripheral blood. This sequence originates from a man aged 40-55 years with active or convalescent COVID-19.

Here the CDR3 reads CASSQDFGYGYTF. Here the CDR3 DNA reads TGTGCCAGCAGCCAAGATTTCGGTTATGGCTACACCTTC. J is TRBJ1-2 and V is TRBV14, with no clear D. CDR3 length: 13 amino acids. Trimming stripped 0 bases from V and 5 bases from J, with 7 bases between. Germline CDR1 SGHDN, CDR2 FVKESK.